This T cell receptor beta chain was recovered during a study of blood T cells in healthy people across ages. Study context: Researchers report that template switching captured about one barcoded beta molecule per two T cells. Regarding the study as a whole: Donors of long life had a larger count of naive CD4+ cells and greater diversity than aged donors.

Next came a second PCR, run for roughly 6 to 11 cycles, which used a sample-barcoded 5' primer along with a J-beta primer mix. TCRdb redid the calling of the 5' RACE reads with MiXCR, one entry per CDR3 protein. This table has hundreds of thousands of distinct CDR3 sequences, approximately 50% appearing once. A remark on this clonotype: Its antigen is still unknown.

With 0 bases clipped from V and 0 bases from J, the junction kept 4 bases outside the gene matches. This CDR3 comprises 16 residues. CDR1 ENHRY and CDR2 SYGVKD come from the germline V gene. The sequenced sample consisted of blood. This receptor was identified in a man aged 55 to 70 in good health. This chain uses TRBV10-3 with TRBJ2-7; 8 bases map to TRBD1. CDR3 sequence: CAISESTDRDSYEQYF. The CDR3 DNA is TGTGCCATCAGTGAGTCGACGGACAGGGACTCCTACGAGCAGTACTTC.